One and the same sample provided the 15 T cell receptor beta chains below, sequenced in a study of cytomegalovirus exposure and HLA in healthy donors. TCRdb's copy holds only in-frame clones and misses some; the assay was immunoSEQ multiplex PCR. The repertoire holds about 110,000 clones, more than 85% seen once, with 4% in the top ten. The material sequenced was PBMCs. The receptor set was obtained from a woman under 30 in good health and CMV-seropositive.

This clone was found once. The CDR3 reads CASKPYRASGGNEQFF. The CDR3 nucleotides are TGTGCCAGCAAACCCTACCGAGCTAGCGGGGGGAATGAGCAGTTCTTC. The chain employs TRBV28 and TRBJ2-1, with 11 bases matching TRBD2. V dropped 7 bases and J dropped 7; count of bases not matched to a gene: 12. The CDR3 sequence is 16 residues long. Germline CDR1 MDHEN, CDR2 SYDVKM.

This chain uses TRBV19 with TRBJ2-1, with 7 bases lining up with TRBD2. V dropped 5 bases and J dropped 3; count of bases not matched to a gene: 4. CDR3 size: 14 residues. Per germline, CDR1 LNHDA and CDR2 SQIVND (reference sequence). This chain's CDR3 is CASSRGVSYNEQFF. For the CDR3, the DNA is TGTGCCAGTAGTCGGGGGGTTAGCTACAATGAGCAGTTCTTC.

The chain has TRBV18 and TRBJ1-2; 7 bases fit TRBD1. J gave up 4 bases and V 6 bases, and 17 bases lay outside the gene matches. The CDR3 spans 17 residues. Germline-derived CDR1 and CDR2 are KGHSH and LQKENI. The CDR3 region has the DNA TGTGCCAGCTCCCCGCAAGTCACAGGACAGGACGCCTATGGCTACACCTTC. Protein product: CASSPQVTGQDAYGYTF. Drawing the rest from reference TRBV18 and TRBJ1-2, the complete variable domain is NAGVMQNPRHLVRRRGQEARLRCSPMKGHSHVYWYRQLPEEGLKFMVYLQKENIIDESGMPKERFSAEFPKEGPSILRIQQVVRGDSAAYFCASSPQVTGQDAYGYTFGSGTRLTVV.

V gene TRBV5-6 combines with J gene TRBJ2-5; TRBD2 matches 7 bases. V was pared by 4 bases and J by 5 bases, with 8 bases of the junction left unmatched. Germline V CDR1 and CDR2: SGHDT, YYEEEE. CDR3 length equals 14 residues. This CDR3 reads CASSRDYPLETQYF. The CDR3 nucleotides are TGTGCCAGCAGCCGGGACTACCCTTTGGAGACCCAGTACTTC.

The CDR3 loop reads CASASGISADTQYF. The CDR3 DNA reads TGTGCCAGCGCTAGCGGGATTTCGGCGGATACGCAGTATTTT. V gene TRBV19 combines with J gene TRBJ2-3; the match to TRBD2 covers 9 bases. The trim removed 9 bases at V and 6 bases at J, leaving 10 bases unmatched. The CDR3 totals 14 residues. Germline CDR1 LNHDA, CDR2 SQIVND (reference sequence).

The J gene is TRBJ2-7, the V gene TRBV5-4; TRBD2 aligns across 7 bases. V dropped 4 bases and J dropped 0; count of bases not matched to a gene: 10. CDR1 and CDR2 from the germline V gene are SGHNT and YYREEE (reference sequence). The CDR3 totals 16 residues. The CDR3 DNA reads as TGTGCCAGCAGCAGAGATAGCGGGCCGAGCTCCTACGAGCAGTACTTC. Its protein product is CASSRDSGPSSYEQYF. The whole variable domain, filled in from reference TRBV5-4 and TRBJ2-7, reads ETGVTQSPTHLIKTRGQQVTLRCSSQSGHNTVSWYQQALGQGPQFIFQYYREEENGRGNFPPRFSGLQFPNYSSELNVNALELDDSALYLCASSRDSGPSSYEQYFGPGTRLTVT.

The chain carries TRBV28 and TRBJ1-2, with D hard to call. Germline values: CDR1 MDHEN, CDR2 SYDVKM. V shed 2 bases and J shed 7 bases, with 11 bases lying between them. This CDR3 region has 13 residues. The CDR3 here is CASSLGFRGGYTF. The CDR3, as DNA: TGTGCCAGCAGTTTAGGGTTCCGAGGTGGCTACACCTTC.

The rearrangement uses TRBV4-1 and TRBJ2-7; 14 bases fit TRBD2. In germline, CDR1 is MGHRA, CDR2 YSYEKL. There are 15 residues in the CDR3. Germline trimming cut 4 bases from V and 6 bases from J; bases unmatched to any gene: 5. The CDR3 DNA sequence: TGCGCCAGCAGCCTGGGACTAGCGGGAGATGTCGAGCAGTACTTC. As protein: CASSLGLAGDVEQYF.

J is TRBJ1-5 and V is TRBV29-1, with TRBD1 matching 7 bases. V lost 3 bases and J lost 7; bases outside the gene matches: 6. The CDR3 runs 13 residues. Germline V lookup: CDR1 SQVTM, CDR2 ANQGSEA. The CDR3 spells CSVETGPGQPQHF. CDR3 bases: TGCAGCGTTGAGACAGGGCCCGGGCAGCCCCAGCATTTT.

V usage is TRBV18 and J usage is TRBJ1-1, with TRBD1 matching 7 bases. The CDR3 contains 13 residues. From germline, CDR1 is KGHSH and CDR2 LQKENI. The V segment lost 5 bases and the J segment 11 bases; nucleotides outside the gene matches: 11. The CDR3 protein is CASSFDRVGAAFF. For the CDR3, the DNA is TGTGCCAGCTCATTCGACAGGGTGGGGGCGGCTTTCTTT.

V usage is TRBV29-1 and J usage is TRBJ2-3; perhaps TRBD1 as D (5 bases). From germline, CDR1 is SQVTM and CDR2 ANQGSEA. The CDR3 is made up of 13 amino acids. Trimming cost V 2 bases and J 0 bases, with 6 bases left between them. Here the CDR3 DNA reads TGCAGCGTTGAACGACAGAGCACAGATACGCAGTATTTT. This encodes CSVERQSTDTQYF.

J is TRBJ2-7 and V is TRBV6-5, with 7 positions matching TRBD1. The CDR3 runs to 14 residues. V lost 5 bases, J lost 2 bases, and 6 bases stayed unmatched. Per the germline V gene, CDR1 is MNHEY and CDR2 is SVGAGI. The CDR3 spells CASSQATGTYEQYF. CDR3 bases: TGTGCCAGCAGTCAGGCGACAGGGACCTACGAGCAGTACTTC.

DNA for the CDR3: TGTGCCAGCTCATCGGGACAGAGAGAGACCCAGTACTTC. It specifies CASSSGQRETQYF. The chain couples TRBV18 to TRBJ2-5, with 7 bases lining up with TRBD1. The junction had 4 bases not matched to a gene; V was cut back by 5 bases and J by 4 bases. The CDR3 sequence is 13 residues long. Germline values: CDR1 KGHSH, CDR2 LQKENI.

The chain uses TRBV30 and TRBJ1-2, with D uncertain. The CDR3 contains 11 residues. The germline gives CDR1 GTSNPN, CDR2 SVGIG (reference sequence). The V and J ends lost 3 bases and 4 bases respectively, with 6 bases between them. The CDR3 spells CAWSVSYGYTF. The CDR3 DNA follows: TGTGCCTGGAGCGTGTCCTATGGCTACACCTTC.

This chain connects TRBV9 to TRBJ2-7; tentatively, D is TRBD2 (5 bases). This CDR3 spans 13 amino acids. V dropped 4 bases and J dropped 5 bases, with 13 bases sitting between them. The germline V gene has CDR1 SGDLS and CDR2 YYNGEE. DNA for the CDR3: TGTGCCAGCAGCCCCGAGGGTTACGACGAGCAGTACTTC. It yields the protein CASSPEGYDEQYF.